This T cell receptor beta chain stems from a study of blood T cell repertoires in COVID-19. Study information: Spain, Italy and the United States supplied samples that represented acute and convalescent COVID-19. T cells, B-cell-depleted T cells, or PBMCs supplied cDNA or gDNA.

Germline CDR1 is MDHEN and CDR2 is SYDVKM. Trimming removed 2 bases from V and 2 bases from J, with 10 bases in between. The CDR3 is 14 residues long. The table came from immunoSEQ multiplex PCR; TCRdb's copy has only in-frame clones and leaves some out. This sample has nearly 300,000 clones, with around 85% found just once. Seattle patients were enrolled while actively infected and followed longitudinally. This chain uses TRBV28 with TRBJ2-7, with unresolved D. The sample consisted of peripheral blood. The clonotype originates from a human donor with COVID-19, enrolled during active disease. The donor label of this sample is uncertain. The CDR3 loop is CASSLRVIPYEQYF. As DNA, the CDR3 is TGTGCCAGCAGTTTACGAGTTATTCCCTACGAGCAGTACTTC.